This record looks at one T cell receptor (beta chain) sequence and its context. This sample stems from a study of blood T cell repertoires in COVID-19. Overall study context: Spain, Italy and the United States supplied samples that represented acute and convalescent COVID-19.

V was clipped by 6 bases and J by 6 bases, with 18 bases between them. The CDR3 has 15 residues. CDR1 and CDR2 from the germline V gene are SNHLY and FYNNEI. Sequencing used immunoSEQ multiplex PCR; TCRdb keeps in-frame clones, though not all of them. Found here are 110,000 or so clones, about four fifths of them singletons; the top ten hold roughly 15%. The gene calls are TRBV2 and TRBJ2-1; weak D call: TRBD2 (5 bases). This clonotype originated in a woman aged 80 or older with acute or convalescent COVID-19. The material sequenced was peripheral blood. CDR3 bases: TGTGCCAGCAGCGGAGGCTCTCAATACGGCAATGAGCAGTTCTTC. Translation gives CASSGGSQYGNEQFF.